The 7 T cell receptor beta chains reported below all come from one sample, sequenced in a study of cytomegalovirus exposure and HLA in healthy donors. PCR employed 60 Vbeta and 13 Jbeta primers. The method was immunoSEQ multiplex PCR; TCRdb's version includes in-frame clones alone and lacks a portion of them. The profile shows about 230,000 clones, around nine tenths of them singletons. Sequencing was done on a sample of PBMCs. The receptors come from a woman aged 18-29 years in good health and CMV-seronegative.

With respect to this clone: The junction does not match germline at one end; this may be a read error. This chain uses TRBV10-3 with TRBJ2-7, with D possibly being TRBD2 (7 bases). The germline gives CDR1 ENHRY, CDR2 SYGVKD. This CDR3 has 15 amino acids. Here the CDR3 DNA reads TGTGCCATCCCGGTCCGGCCGGGGGGCTCCTGCGAGCAGTACTTC. Residues: CAIPVRPGGSCEQYF.

J is TRBJ2-3 and V is TRBV4-3; TRBD1 agrees at 10 bases. CDR3 length: 15 amino acids. V shed 1 base, J shed 4 bases, and the junction held 2 bases outside the gene matches. CDR1 is LGHNA, CDR2 YSLEER, per germline. The CDR3 here is CASSQGGQGSDTQYF. CDR3 DNA sequence: TGCGCCAGCAGCCAAGGGGGACAGGGGTCAGATACGCAGTATTTT.

The chain is built from TRBV4-3 and TRBJ1-1, with D hard to call. Germline lookup yields CDR1 LGHNA and CDR2 YSLEER. CDR3 length: 14 amino acids. Trimming took off 4 bases at V and 0 bases at J, with 9 bases between the two ends. CDR3 protein: CASSLYGVNTEAFF. The CDR3 coding sequence is TGCGCCAGCAGCCTATACGGAGTGAACACTGAAGCTTTCTTT.

The V call is TRBV29-1, the J call TRBJ1-2; D is unresolved. Germline V lookup: CDR1 SQVTM, CDR2 ANQGSEA. The V end lost 2 bases, the J end lost 8 bases, and 9 bases lay between the germline ends. This CDR3 is built from 11 residues. In DNA form, the CDR3 reads TGCAGCGTTGAACCCGGCGGCGGCTACACCTTC. Translating it yields CSVEPGGGYTF.

The chain carries TRBV10-1 and TRBJ1-4; TRBD1 is a possible D gene (6 bases). The V end lost 8 bases, the J end lost 5 bases, and 18 bases lay between the germline ends. CDR1 is WNHNN, CDR2 SYGVQD, per germline (reference sequence). This CDR3 comprises 15 residues. The CDR3 sequence is CASGGAGGENEKLFF. The CDR3 DNA sequence: TGCGCCAGCGGGGGGGCCGGCGGCGAAAATGAAAAACTGTTTTTT.

The gene calls are TRBV5-1 and TRBJ2-5; D not certain. Judging by the DNA end, TRBJ2-7 fits better; the J call may be wrong. The CDR3 consists of 14 residues. Germline loops: CDR1 SGHRS, CDR2 YFSETQ. CDR3 nucleotides: TGCGCCAGCAGCCCGGCGGCCGGCTCCTACGAGCAGTACTTC. Translation gives CASSPAAGSYEQYF.

This clone was counted once. CDR3 protein: CASRVLAGNTIYF. In nucleotides, the CDR3 is TGTGCCAGTAGGGTGTTAGCTGGAAACACCATATATTTT. This rearrangement joins TRBV19 to TRBJ1-3; D is ambiguous. V lost 6 bases and J lost 2, with 8 bases in between. Germline CDR1 and CDR2: LNHDA and SQIVND (reference sequence). CDR3 length: 13 residues. Complete variable domain (other parts from reference TRBV19 and TRBJ1-3): DGGITQSPKYLFRKEGQNVTLSCEQNLNHDAMYWYRQDPGQGLRLIYYSQIVNDFQKGDIAEGYSVSREKKESFPLTVTSAQKNPTAFYLCASRVLAGNTIYFGEGSWLTVV.